This T cell receptor (beta chain) derives from a study of blood T cell repertoires in COVID-19. Study-level background: Acute and convalescent COVID-19 specimens originated in the United States, Italy and Spain. PBMCs, B-cell-depleted T cells, or T cells provided the cDNA or gDNA that made up the material.

Germline V gene data show CDR1 as MNHEY and CDR2 as SMNVEV (reference sequence). J was trimmed by 5 bases and V by 4 bases; bases with no gene match: 9. The CDR3 has 15 residues. In its sample, this clone was seen a few times. Sequencing was performed with immunoSEQ multiplex PCR; in TCRdb, only in-frame clones are kept and a portion is missing. The table includes around 200,000 clones, around nine tenths detected once. The clonotype comes from a man younger than 35 with active or convalescent COVID-19. The sample taken for sequencing was peripheral blood. V is TRBV27 and J is TRBJ1-1, with 8 bases lining up with TRBD1. CDR3 region: CASSSGGGVGTEAFF. The CDR3 nucleotides read TGTGCCAGCAGTTCAGGGGGCGGGGTGGGTACTGAAGCTTTCTTT.